This T cell receptor beta chain was found in a study of blood T cell repertoires in COVID-19. The CDR3 extends over 12 amino acids. V shed 4 bases and J 6 bases; nucleotides not matched to a gene: 2. Germline CDR1 reads SGHNT; CDR2 reads YYREEE (reference sequence). Original processing notes: It was from reference gene primer amplification that nucleated cell counts were estimated. Method: immunoSEQ multiplex PCR; TCRdb's copy keeps in-frame clones and lacks some. V and J calls and clone size are given by that table; D and trimming were obtained from the DNA. The sample consists of approximately 190,000 clones, about 88% of them appearing once.

This chain links TRBV5-4 with TRBJ2-3, with 7 bases identical to TRBD1. The source is a woman in her 40s who had recovered from COVID-19. The sequencing input was peripheral blood. The CDR3 protein is CASSRQGDTQYF. CDR3 DNA: TGTGCCAGCAGCCGACAGGGTGATACGCAGTATTTT.